The TCR beta chain under discussion was sequenced for a study of shared clonotypes between healthy human individuals. This table comes from immunoSEQ multiplex PCR, and its TCRdb copy is limited to in-frame clones, with some not included. The repertoire includes around 2.5 million clones, 93% of them detected once, and approximately 0.35% sits in the top ten. CDR3 length: 15 residues. Germline trimming cut 3 bases from V and 5 bases from J; bases unmatched to any gene: 6. Germline CDR1 reads ENHRY; CDR2 reads SYGVKD. Whole-study findings and limits: Non-shared clonotypes were found to have lower generation probabilities than the clonotypes that were shared by all four of the sorted-subset donors.

On this clone itself: Antigen specificity is unknown.

The sequencing sample was made of naive CD4+ T cells from PBMCs. Subset noted: CD45RA+ positively selected. The chain joins TRBV10-3 to TRBJ1-4; 7 bases map to TRBD1. The sequence was collected from a man in his late teens or twenties in good health. Some clones in this sample may be carry-over from other donors' samples. Here the CDR3 reads CAISDSGTENEKLFF. The CDR3 DNA follows: TGTGCCATCAGTGACTCCGGGACAGAGAATGAAAAACTGTTTTTT.